The rows below give T cell receptor beta chains drawn from one sample of a study of cytomegalovirus exposure and HLA in healthy donors. Using immunoSEQ multiplex PCR, the repertoire was profiled, and TCRdb retains in-frame clones only, with some absent. Among under 250,000 clones listed, around 80% were seen once. The sample consisted of PBMCs. The receptor source for this set is a male donor in good health and CMV-seronegative. Each CDR3 is given with its conserved first and last residue.

cdr3_aa: CSVDRQGLDTQYF
v_call: TRBV29-1

cdr3_aa: CASSLGSGAQYF
v_call: TRBV13

cdr3_aa: CATGQSTDTQYF
v_call: TRBV15

cdr3_aa: CATTSAGDVAYEQYF
v_call: TRBV15

cdr3_aa: CASSVQGPEGEQYF
v_call: TRBV5-1

cdr3_aa: CASSFRTRGVYEQYF
v_call: TRBV28

cdr3_aa: CASSQPTGGTGELFF
v_call: TRBV23-1

cdr3_aa: CASSARDRTYEQYF
v_call: TRBV6-5

cdr3_aa: CATSARDFQETQYF
v_call: TRBV15

cdr3_aa: CATSSRLAGGSYNEQFF
v_call: TRBV15

cdr3_aa: CASGLEGGGELFF
v_call: TRBV12-5

cdr3_aa: CASSPGTGSLEAFF
v_call: TRBV27

cdr3_aa: CASSRGLAGFSSYEQYF
v_call: TRBV5-6

cdr3_aa: CASSPPGGKETQYF
v_call: TRBV6-5

cdr3_aa: CASSHRQGNSNEQYF
v_call: TRBV28

cdr3_aa: CASSHGGGTGELFF
v_call: TRBV27

cdr3_aa: CASSIDLIRRGASKEGNQPQHF
v_call: TRBV19

cdr3_aa: CASSLGAGEDTQYF
v_call: TRBV5-1

cdr3_aa: CASSLRSGRPDTQYF
v_call: TRBV7-8

cdr3_aa: CSVVSGNTEAFF
v_call: TRBV29-1